Presented here are 14 T cell receptor beta chains from one specimen sequenced in a study of blood T cell repertoires in COVID-19. Sequenced by immunoSEQ multiplex PCR; TCRdb stores in-frame clones only, minus some. The data show approximately 150,000 clones, 87% seen once. Sequenced material: peripheral blood. Source of these receptors: a woman in her sixties with active or convalescent COVID-19.

The chain links TRBV6-4 to TRBJ2-2; perhaps TRBD1 as D (6 bases). CDR1 is MRHNA, CDR2 SNTAGT, per germline. V lost 6 bases and J lost 3, with 11 bases in between. The CDR3 runs 14 residues. The CDR3 is CASSKKGDTGELFF. The CDR3 DNA reads TGTGCCAGCAGCAAGAAGGGGGACACCGGGGAGCTGTTTTTT.

The chain employs TRBV12-3 or TRBV12-4 and TRBJ1-3; D remains unclear. CDR3 length equals 12 residues. Trimming stripped 6 bases from V and 8 bases from J, with 11 bases between. The CDR3 sequence is CASSLDLDTIYF. Here the CDR3 DNA reads TGTGCCAGCAGCCTTGATTTAGACACCATATATTTT.

CDR3 residues: CASRLQGNGYTF. CDR3 nucleotides: TGCGCCAGCAGGTTACAGGGAAATGGCTACACCTTC. This rearrangement joins TRBV5-1 to TRBJ1-2; maybe TRBD1 (6 bases). Trimming removed 5 bases from V and 6 bases from J, with 11 bases in between. The germline CDR1 and CDR2 sequences are SGHRS and YFSETQ. The CDR3 length is 12 residues. The full variable domain, its missing parts supplied by reference TRBV5-1 and TRBJ1-2, is KAGVTQTPRYLIKTRGQQVTLSCSPISGHRSVSWYQQTPGQGLQFLFEYFSETQRNKGNFPGRFSGRQFSNSRSEMNVSTLELGDSALYLCASRLQGNGYTFGSGTRLTVV.

Only one count was recorded for this clone. The V call is TRBV6-5, the J call TRBJ1-6; TRBD1 matches 8 bases. The junction had 4 bases not matched to a gene; V was cut back by 5 bases and J by 7 bases. The CDR3 covers 14 residues. Germline V gene data show CDR1 as MNHEY and CDR2 as SVGAGI. CDR3 in DNA: TGTGCCAGCAGTCAGGACAGGGCCAATTCACCCCTCCACTTT. It is translated as CASSQDRANSPLHF.

This rearrangement joins TRBV12-3 or TRBV12-4 to TRBJ1-2; 8 bases map to TRBD1. The junction had 3 bases not matched to a gene; V was cut back by 5 bases and J by 7 bases. This CDR3 spans 12 amino acids. CDR3 nucleotides: TGTGCCAGCAGTCCCGACAGGGGTGGCTACACCTTC. Its translation is CASSPDRGGYTF.

The DNA for the CDR3 is TGCGCCAGCAGCCAAGGGGTATATAGGGGGCGCGGAAACACCATATATTTT. Its protein product is CASSQGVYRGRGNTIYF. The V call is TRBV4-1, the J call TRBJ1-3, with 7 bases that match TRBD1. V trimming: 1 base; J trimming: 4 bases; junction bases outside the gene matches: 10. The CDR3 contains 17 residues. Germline V CDR1 and CDR2: MGHRA, YSYEKL.

The chain joins TRBV12-3 or TRBV12-4 to TRBJ2-3; a possible D gene is TRBD2 (7 bases). The CDR3 loop spans 13 amino acids. V lost 3 bases to trimming and J lost 5 bases, with 9 bases between them. Here the CDR3 reads CASSFRGGDTQYF. The CDR3 bases are TGTGCCAGCAGTTTTAGGGGGGGAGATACGCAGTATTTT.

The chain couples TRBV9 to TRBJ2-2, with 10 bases fitting TRBD2. CDR3 length equals 17 residues. Per the germline V gene, CDR1 is SGDLS and CDR2 is YYNGEE. V lost 0 bases and J lost 4; bases outside the gene matches: 6. The CDR3 region is CASSVDGASGGTGELFF. In DNA, the CDR3 is TGTGCCAGCAGCGTAGACGGGGCTAGCGGGGGCACCGGGGAGCTGTTTTTT.

V and J are TRBV9 and TRBJ2-3, with 10 bases aligning to TRBD1. V was pared by 7 bases and J by 4 bases, with 6 bases of the junction left unmatched. The CDR3 has 14 amino acids. The V gene's germline CDR1 is SGDLS and CDR2 YYNGEE. The DNA for the CDR3 is TGTGCCAGCGGGGGGGACAGGGGCGCAGATACGCAGTATTTT. Translation: CASGGDRGADTQYF.

The chain links TRBV29-1 to TRBJ1-1; D remains unclear. Germline CDR1 reads SQVTM; CDR2 reads ANQGSEA. Trimming pared 8 bases from V and 1 base from J, leaving 14 bases between. The CDR3 totals 13 residues. This CDR3 reads CSSEGIQNTEAFF. The CDR3, as DNA: TGCAGCTCCGAGGGAATCCAGAACACTGAAGCTTTCTTT.

This clone was counted a single time. The genes are TRBV5-1 and TRBJ2-3, with D hard to call. The length of the CDR3 is 15 residues. The germline V gene encodes CDR1 SGHRS and CDR2 YFSETQ. Trimming left V 4 bases short and J 2 bases short, with 14 bases between. The CDR3 nucleotides are TGCGCCAGCAGCCCCGTGGGCTCCTTCACAGATACGCAGTATTTT. This gives the protein CASSPVGSFTDTQYF.

The chain combines TRBV5-6 with TRBJ1-1; a weak D match, TRBD1 (6 bases). Germline V gene data show CDR1 as SGHDT and CDR2 as YYEEEE. V was trimmed by 6 bases and J by 5 bases, leaving 17 bases between them. This CDR3 has 14 residues. The CDR3 DNA follows: TGTGCCAGCAAACAGGGAGGGTCAAAAACTGAAGCTTTCTTT. Translated, it gives CASKQGGSKTEAFF.

This sequence joins TRBV10-3 and TRBJ2-7; TRBD1 matches at 8 bases. Germline assignment: CDR1 ENHRY and CDR2 SYGVKD. V lost 0 bases, J lost 1 base, and 5 bases stayed unmatched. This CDR3 spans 16 amino acids. CDR3 in amino acids: CAISESGRGQSYEQYF. The CDR3 nucleotides are TGTGCCATCAGTGAGTCAGGCAGGGGGCAATCCTACGAGCAGTACTTC.

The chain joins TRBV10-3 to TRBJ1-5; D is uncertain. The CDR3 has 12 amino acids. Germline CDR1 is ENHRY and CDR2 is SYGVKD. Trimming shortened V by 6 bases and J by 4 bases, and 7 bases separated the two germline ends. CDR3 in amino acids: CAISGGNQPQHF. In DNA, the CDR3 is TGTGCCATCAGCGGCGGAAATCAGCCCCAGCATTTT.